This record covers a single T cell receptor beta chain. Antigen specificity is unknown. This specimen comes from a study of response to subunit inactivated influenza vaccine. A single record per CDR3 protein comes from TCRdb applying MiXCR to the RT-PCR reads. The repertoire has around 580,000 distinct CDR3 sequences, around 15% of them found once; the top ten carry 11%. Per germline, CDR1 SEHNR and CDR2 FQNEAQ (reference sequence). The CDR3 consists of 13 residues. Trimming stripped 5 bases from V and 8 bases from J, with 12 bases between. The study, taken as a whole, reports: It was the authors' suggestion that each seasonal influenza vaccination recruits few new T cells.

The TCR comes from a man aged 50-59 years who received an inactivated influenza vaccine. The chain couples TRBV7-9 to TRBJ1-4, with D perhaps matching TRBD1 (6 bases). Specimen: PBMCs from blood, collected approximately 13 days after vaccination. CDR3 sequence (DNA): TGTGCCAGCAGCCGGGGACACGGGGAAAAACTGTTTTTT. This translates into CASSRGHGEKLFF.